Here is one T cell receptor (beta chain) with its context. Its cognate antigen has yet to be identified. No quality values exist for individual bases; no much larger clone is one base distant. This record comes from a study of blood T cells in healthy people across ages (dated by TCRdb to between 2015 and 2017). Some background on the complete study: In model experiments, template switching captured roughly one uniquely barcoded TCR beta cDNA molecule for every two T cells. To track age-related changes in TCR beta repertoire diversity, the study relied on deep sequencing normalized with unique cDNA molecular identifiers. Donors were grouped into four age groups: young (average roughly 17 years), middle-aged (roughly 40), aged (around 62) and long-lived (around 80). To avoid experimental bias, donors of different ages were randomly spread across the sequencing lanes. Two additional independent replicas of 1 million unique cDNA reads from the same blood draw were analyzed for two donors (one aged 18 to 30 and one aged 80 or older).

Summary of the overall study and its limitations: Compared with the aged group, more naive CD4+ T cells, fewer expanded clones and increased TCR diversity were shown by the long-lived group, suggesting age selection. Observed TCR beta diversity correlated strongly with the percentage of naive T cells measured by flow cytometry. Estimates of total diversity from one million sequenced T cells were regarded as lower bounds and underestimates. As age increased, observed TCR beta diversity per million T cells dropped in a roughly linear way, and a significant reduction was already evident by age about 40. Because donor CMV infection status was unknown, age-related changes in expanded clonotypes were potentially confounded. Bulk unsorted PBMC profiling prevented conclusive comparison of naive and antigen-experienced compartments.

The roughly 37 donors, aged 6 to 90 years, were systemically healthy Caucasian individuals from Russia. Approximately 11 milliliters of peripheral blood were drawn from each donor into EDTA-treated Vacutainer tubes. Ficoll-Paque density-gradient centrifugation was used to isolate PBMCs, with at least 6.5 million per sample. Total RNA, at least 6 micrograms per sample, was extracted from PBMCs with Trizol reagent. For every donor, an aliquot of PBMCs went through flow cytometry to measure the percentages of naive CD45RAhigh/CD27high T cells. CDR1 and CDR2 were assigned from the germline V gene as SGHTA and FQGNSA. CDR3 length: 16 amino acids, cysteine to phenylalanine. Only CDR3 DNA remains: 48 bases, in frame from the first base. The germline ends are 18 bases apart after V is trimmed by 2 bases and J by 8 bases. Libraries were constructed by 5' RACE. Sequencer: Illumina HiSeq 2500. A second PCR of 7 to 11 cycles was performed with a sample-barcoded 5' primer and a J-beta primer mix. A template-switch 5' adaptor carrying 12 random nucleotides introduced a unique molecular identifier onto each TCR beta cDNA molecule. At least 3 million CDR3-containing paired-end reads were obtained from each sample. All of the RNA was converted into first-strand cDNA using the Mint cDNA synthesis kit, with a TRBC-specific oligonucleotide serving as the primer. Following uracil-DNA glycosylase treatment, a first 18-cycle PCR with universal primers M1SS and BC2_uni_R was performed on all cDNA. The original pipeline was this. Normalization of each sample was performed by random selection of 1 million high-quality reads, each carrying a distinct molecular identifier. Reads sharing molecular identifiers were discarded rather than binned into consensus sequences. MiTCR, run with a Q25 quality threshold and the strictest error-elimination algorithm, handled CDR3 identification, clonotype clustering and error correction. A nonparametric unseen species model using Euler transformation provided a lower-bound estimate of total TCR beta diversity. The public reads were reanalyzed by TCRdb: fastp trimming at Q25, MiXCR alignment, in-frame beta chains only. Every distinct CDR3 protein forms one entry, paired with its most common genes and DNA. These V and J calls derive from TCRdb rather than the authors' analysis. Present in this sample are 1.5 million or so distinct CDR3 sequences, under 55% of which were seen just once. The leading ten clones occupy under 5% of the sample.

This chain is built from TRBV7-2 and TRBJ1-4, with TRBD1 tentatively as D gene (5 bases match). The sample taken for sequencing was blood. The sequence was obtained from a woman aged 18-30 years in good health. The encoded CDR3 is CASSLNFRERGEKLFF. The nucleotide sequence is TGTGCCAGCAGCTTAAACTTCAGGGAACGAGGAGAAAAACTGTTTTTT. With the rest looked up from the reference TRBV7-2 and TRBJ1-4 genes rather than sequenced, the full variable domain is GAGVSQSPSNKVTEKGKDVELRCDPISGHTALYWYRQSLGQGLEFLIYFQGNSAPDKSGLPSDRFSAERTGGSVSTLTIQRTQQEDSAVYLCASSLNFRERGEKLFFGSGTQLSVL.